These 21 T cell receptor beta chains came from one sample sequenced in a study of blood T cell repertoires in COVID-19. Measured with immunoSEQ multiplex PCR; TCRdb has only the in-frame clones, and not every one. The table records over 250,000 clones, around 85% of them present only once. Sequencing was done on a sample of peripheral blood. The receptors were sampled from a woman between 65 and 79 years old with acute or convalescent COVID-19.

The chain couples TRBV6-5 to TRBJ1-2, with 7 positions matching TRBD1. The ends lost 6 bases at V and 3 bases at J; junction bases unmatched: 7. Germline V gives CDR1 MNHEY, CDR2 SVGAGI. The CDR3 totals 14 residues. DNA of the CDR3: TGTGCCAGCAGAAAAGGGGGCGCTCACTATGGCTACACCTTC. Protein: CASRKGGAHYGYTF.

This sequence joins TRBV18 and TRBJ1-1, with a weak D call TRBD1 (6 bases). Germline CDR1 is KGHSH and CDR2 is LQKENI. The CDR3 extends over 15 amino acids. The V gene lost 3 bases and the J gene lost 4 bases, with 15 bases spanning the gap. In nucleotides, the CDR3 is TGTGCCAGCTCACCTAACAGGGTTAGGGGCACTGAAGCTTTCTTT. It yields the protein CASSPNRVRGTEAFF.

The CDR3 sequence: CASSLFVNTEAFF. Written as DNA, the CDR3 is TGTGCCAGCAGCTTGTTCGTGAACACTGAAGCTTTCTTT. The chain recombines TRBV5-6 with TRBJ1-1; D gene ambiguous. Germline-derived CDR1 and CDR2 are SGHDT and YYEEEE. V was pared by 1 base and J by 0 bases, with 4 bases between. CDR3 length: 13 residues.

CDR3 sequence: CASSQDERAGAKNIQYF. The CDR3 region has the DNA TGCGCCAGCAGCCAAGATGAGCGGGCTGGGGCCAAAAACATTCAGTACTTC. This chain connects TRBV4-1 to TRBJ2-4; tentatively, D is TRBD2 (6 bases). CDR3 length: 17 amino acids. The V end was cut by 0 bases, the J end by 1 base, with 13 bases between. CDR1 and CDR2 from the germline V gene are MGHRA and YSYEKL.

Comments on this clone: This sample includes further DNA sequences coding for the same CDR3. The chain couples TRBV5-1 to TRBJ1-2; 9 nucleotides agree with TRBD1. V lost 4 bases to trimming and J lost 4 bases; unmatched junction nucleotides: 8. Germline loops: CDR1 SGHRS, CDR2 YFSETQ. This CDR3 has 15 residues. The DNA for the CDR3 is TGCGCCAGCAGCACCACAGGGGGCCGAGGCTATGGCTACACCTTC. It translates to CASSTTGGRGYGYTF.

This clone was detected only a few times. This chain uses TRBV6-2 or TRBV6-3 with TRBJ2-7; 8 bases agree with TRBD2. The CDR3 extends over 14 amino acids. CDR1 MNHEY and CDR2 SVGEGT come from the germline V gene. V shed 2 bases, J shed 2 bases, and the junction held 2 bases outside the gene matches. The CDR3 sequence: CASSYRGGPYEQYF. DNA for the CDR3: TGTGCCAGCAGTTACCGGGGGGGCCCCTACGAGCAGTACTTC.

The chain carries TRBV6-5 and TRBJ1-2, with D uncertain. The ends were cut back, 2 bases at V and 7 bases at J, with 11 bases in the middle. Germline V CDR1 and CDR2: MNHEY, SVGAGI. There are 13 residues in the CDR3. The CDR3 protein is CASSYLEVGGYTF. The CDR3 region has the DNA TGTGCCAGCAGTTACCTGGAGGTAGGTGGCTACACCTTC.

The genes are TRBV5-4 and TRBJ1-6, with 9 bases identical to TRBD1. The CDR3 consists of 14 residues. Trimming at V came to 5 bases and at J to 8 bases, leaving 5 bases not matched to a gene. Germline lookup yields CDR1 SGHNT and CDR2 YYREEE (reference sequence). In DNA, the CDR3 is TGTGCCAGCAGTTCGGACAGGGGTGATTCACCCCTCCACTTT. Translation: CASSSDRGDSPLHF.

This rearrangement joins TRBV5-4 to TRBJ2-7; D is unresolved. The CDR3 has 12 amino acids. The V gene's germline CDR1 is SGHNT and CDR2 YYREEE (reference sequence). V was cut by 0 bases and J by 4 bases, with 5 bases left in between. CDR3 in DNA: TGTGCCAGCAGCTTGGACGCGTACGAGCAGTACTTC. Translation gives CASSLDAYEQYF.

This chain joins TRBV5-1 and TRBJ1-4, with D uncertain. V lost 0 bases and J lost 12, with 18 bases in between. CDR3 length equals 15 residues. CDR1 and CDR2 from the germline V gene are SGHRS and YFSETQ. CDR3 loop: CASSLVGLDSLELFF. In nucleotides, the CDR3 is TGCGCCAGCAGCTTGGTCGGACTCGACTCGTTAGAACTGTTTTTT.

V and J are TRBV11-2 and TRBJ1-4; maybe TRBD1 (5 bases). CDR1 and CDR2 (germline): SGHAT, FQNNGV. V was cut by 4 bases and J by 13 bases, with 16 bases left in between. This CDR3 contains 13 residues. CDR3 loop: CASSSPRTPGLFF. The CDR3 nucleotides read TGTGCCAGCAGCTCGCCACGGACACCCGGACTGTTTTTT. The full variable domain, in which reference TRBV11-2 and TRBJ1-4 provide the parts outside the CDR3, is EAGVAQSPRYKIIEKRQSVAFWCNPISGHATLYWYQQILGQGPKLLIQFQNNGVVDDSQLPKDRFSAERLKGVDSTLKIQPAKLEDSAVYLCASSSPRTPGLFFGSGTQLSVL.

The V call is TRBV5-1, the J call TRBJ2-7; 8 bases map to TRBD2. This CDR3 contains 16 residues. From germline, CDR1 is SGHRS and CDR2 YFSETQ. The J segment lost 0 bases and the V segment lost 0 bases, leaving 5 bases of the junction unmatched. This CDR3 is CASSLAPTSGSYEQYF. The CDR3 DNA reads TGCGCCAGCAGCTTGGCGCCCACTAGCGGCTCCTACGAGCAGTACTTC.

The rearrangement joins TRBV6-5 to TRBJ1-1; 8 nucleotides line up with TRBD1. The CDR3 runs to 15 residues. The germline CDR1 and CDR2 sequences are MNHEY and SVGAGI. Losses at the gene ends were 6 bases for V and 4 bases for J; bases not matched to a gene: 10. The CDR3 DNA follows: TGTGCCAGCAGGTTCCCGGGACAGGAGGGCACTGAAGCTTTCTTT. It yields the protein CASRFPGQEGTEAFF.

The chain couples TRBV6-5 to TRBJ1-1, with TRBD1 as a possible D gene (6 bases). Per the germline V gene, CDR1 is MNHEY and CDR2 is SVGAGI. This CDR3 is built from 14 residues. The ends were cut back, 7 bases at V and 3 bases at J, with 15 bases in the middle. In DNA, the CDR3 is TGTGCCAGCACCGGAGGAGCAGGGGACACTGAAGCTTTCTTT. This sequence encodes CASTGGAGDTEAFF.

This clone came up a few times. The chain couples TRBV9 to TRBJ1-1; D is undetermined. Germline V gene sequence: CDR1 SGDLS, CDR2 YYNGEE. The V end was cut by 3 bases, the J end by 1 base, with 7 bases between. The CDR3 runs 13 residues. In DNA, the CDR3 is TGTGCCAGCAGCGACGCAGGGAACACTGAAGCTTTCTTT. Its protein is CASSDAGNTEAFF.

This clone was seen just once. The V gene is TRBV5-1, the J gene TRBJ1-1; no firm D call. V shed 5 bases and J shed 5 bases, with 22 bases lying between them. Germline CDR1 and CDR2: SGHRS and YFSETQ. The CDR3 consists of 16 residues. CDR3 DNA sequence: TGCGCCAGCAGTCCCGGTCCGTTGGGCCCGTGGACTGAAGCTTTCTTT. This translates into CASSPGPLGPWTEAFF.

The chain couples TRBV5-1 to TRBJ2-1; 7 bases line up with TRBD1. Per the germline V gene, CDR1 is SGHRS and CDR2 is YFSETQ. The junction had 6 bases not matched to a gene; V was cut back by 1 base and J by 8 bases. The CDR3 loop spans 14 amino acids. CDR3 nucleotides: TGCGCCAGCAGCTTGTCTGGAGACAGGGATGAGCAGTTCTTC. It yields the protein CASSLSGDRDEQFF. Drawing the rest from reference TRBV5-1 and TRBJ2-1, the complete variable domain is KAGVTQTPRYLIKTRGQQVTLSCSPISGHRSVSWYQQTPGQGLQFLFEYFSETQRNKGNFPGRFSGRQFSNSRSEMNVSTLELGDSALYLCASSLSGDRDEQFFGPGTRLTVL.

This chain joins TRBV25-1 and TRBJ1-1, with D perhaps matching TRBD1 (6 bases). In germline, CDR1 is MGHDK, CDR2 SYGVNS. V lost 0 bases, J lost 5 bases, and 10 bases lay in between. The CDR3 extends over 14 amino acids. Here the CDR3 reads CASSEYRGETEAFF. CDR3 in DNA: TGTGCCAGCAGTGAATACAGGGGCGAAACTGAAGCTTTCTTT.

This chain uses TRBV6-5 with TRBJ1-2; TRBD1 matches at 8 bases. The trim removed 5 bases at V and 11 bases at J, leaving 10 bases unmatched. The CDR3 contains 13 residues. Germline CDR1 is MNHEY and CDR2 is SVGAGI. The CDR3 is CASSPDRETRYTF. The CDR3, as DNA: TGTGCCAGCAGTCCGGACAGGGAAACACGATACACCTTC.

The J gene is TRBJ1-4, the V gene TRBV7-9, with 9 bases lining up with TRBD1. V shed 5 bases and J 7 bases; nucleotides not matched to a gene: 5. This CDR3 is built from 14 residues. Germline V gives CDR1 SEHNR, CDR2 FQNEAQ (reference sequence). As DNA, the CDR3 is TGTGCCAGCAGCGATCGGACAGGGGCTGAAAAACTGTTTTTT. It is translated as CASSDRTGAEKLFF.

This clone was recorded once. The rearrangement links TRBV2 to TRBJ2-7, with D possibly being TRBD2 (6 bases). Germline CDR1 SNHLY, CDR2 FYNNEI. Trimming cost V 3 bases and J 12 bases, with 18 bases left between them. The CDR3 sequence is 13 residues long. Here the CDR3 DNA reads TGTGCCAGCAGTGACTGGGGCGGGGACCGAGCGTACTTC. It codes for CASSDWGGDRAYF.